This passage covers 21 T cell receptor beta chains from one sample sequenced in a study of cytomegalovirus exposure and HLA in healthy donors. Primers for the PCR totalled 60 Vbeta and 13 Jbeta. Method: immunoSEQ multiplex PCR; TCRdb's copy keeps in-frame clones and lacks some. The data contain 90,000 to 150,000 clones, 65% to 80% of them singletons. The source material was PBMCs. The receptors stem from a man in his forties in good health and CMV-seropositive.

The J gene is TRBJ2-2, the V gene TRBV5-4; 11 nucleotides line up with TRBD1. Germline values: CDR1 SGHNT, CDR2 YYREEE (reference sequence). The CDR3 is made up of 13 amino acids. The ends lost 7 bases at V and 7 bases at J; junction bases unmatched: 3. CDR3 protein: CASRDRGIGELFF. The CDR3 coding sequence is TGTGCCAGCCGGGACAGGGGGATCGGGGAGCTGTTTTTT.

The chain is built from TRBV6-6 and TRBJ1-5, with unresolved D. The germline V gene has CDR1 MNHNY and CDR2 SVGAGI (reference sequence). The CDR3 totals 16 residues. V was shortened by 0 bases and J by 3 bases, with 12 bases between the two germline ends. The CDR3 DNA follows: TGTGCCAGCAGTTACTCAGGGAGTTTTGACAATCAGCCCCAGCATTTT. It translates to CASSYSGSFDNQPQHF.

The chain links TRBV5-1 to TRBJ1-1; a possible D gene is TRBD1 (6 bases). Deletions cut 3 bases from V and 4 bases from J, with 13 bases between. The CDR3 is made up of 14 amino acids. CDR1 is SGHRS and CDR2 is YFSETQ in the germline V gene. CDR3 amino acids: CASSSSTGRTEAFF. In DNA form, the CDR3 reads TGCGCCAGCAGCTCTTCGACAGGCCGCACTGAAGCTTTCTTT. Based on the CDR3 plus reference TRBV5-1 and TRBJ1-1, the full variable domain is KAGVTQTPRYLIKTRGQQVTLSCSPISGHRSVSWYQQTPGQGLQFLFEYFSETQRNKGNFPGRFSGRQFSNSRSEMNVSTLELGDSALYLCASSSSTGRTEAFFGQGTRLTVV.

About this clone itself: The sample holds other DNA sequences that translate to the same CDR3. The rearrangement joins TRBV7-3 to TRBJ2-3, with 9 bases lining up with TRBD1. The V segment lost 3 bases and the J segment 2 bases; nucleotides outside the gene matches: 6. The CDR3 is 16 residues long. Germline CDR1 reads SGHTA; CDR2 reads FQGTGA. The CDR3 nucleotides read TGTGCCAGCAGCTTGCAGACAGGGGGTTACACAGATACGCAGTATTTT. This translates into CASSLQTGGYTDTQYF.

The CDR3 bases are TGCGCCAGCAGCCCTACCGGGACAGGGGGGTACAATGAGCAGTTCTTC. Amino acid sequence: CASSPTGTGGYNEQFF. The V and J genes are TRBV5-1 and TRBJ2-1; TRBD1 matches at 11 bases. The CDR3 covers 16 residues. Trimming removed 4 bases from V and 4 bases from J; junction bases left unmatched: 7. CDR1 is SGHRS and CDR2 is YFSETQ in the germline V gene.

The V and J genes are TRBV18 and TRBJ1-1, with TRBD1 identical over 10 bases. This CDR3 comprises 16 residues. V lost 3 bases and J lost 4; bases outside the gene matches: 8. From germline, CDR1 is KGHSH and CDR2 LQKENI. CDR3 sequence: CASSPHRTGGFTEAFF. In DNA form, the CDR3 reads TGTGCCAGCTCACCTCATAGGACAGGGGGGTTCACTGAAGCTTTCTTT. Variable domain in full (rest from reference TRBV18 and TRBJ1-1): NAGVMQNPRHLVRRRGQEARLRCSPMKGHSHVYWYRQLPEEGLKFMVYLQKENIIDESGMPKERFSAEFPKEGPSILRIQQVVRGDSAAYFCASSPHRTGGFTEAFFGQGTRLTVV.

The CDR3 DNA reads TGTGCCAGCAGCCCACCCAGGGTCATGAACACTGAAGCTTTCTTT. This translates into CASSPPRVMNTEAFF. This sequence joins TRBV21-1 and TRBJ1-1; TRBD1, the D gene given by the table, was not confirmed from the DNA. TRBV21-1 is listed as a pseudogene. The CDR3 sequence is 15 residues long.

This clone was counted a single time. The V gene is TRBV6-5, the J gene TRBJ2-7, with TRBD2 matching 8 bases. Germline V gene sequence: CDR1 MNHEY, CDR2 SVGAGI. CDR3 length: 15 residues. Trimming cost V 0 bases and J 7 bases; bases outside gene matches: 8. The chain's CDR3 is CASSYSRAGGGEQYF. Here the CDR3 DNA reads TGTGCCAGCAGTTACTCGAGGGCGGGGGGAGGAGAGCAGTACTTC.

J is TRBJ2-5 and V is TRBV10-3; 7 bases line up with TRBD1. The trim removed 5 bases at V and 9 bases at J, leaving 12 bases unmatched. The germline gives CDR1 ENHRY, CDR2 SYGVKD. CDR3 size: 14 residues. The CDR3 bases are TGTGCCATCAGTTCCGACCGATCTACAGGGGCCCAGTACTTC. It is translated as CAISSDRSTGAQYF.

This sequence joins TRBV15 and TRBJ2-2, with D possibly matching TRBD1 (6 bases). The CDR3 sequence is 14 residues long. Between the trimmed V and J ends, which lost 9 bases and 0 bases, there was a span of 11 bases. Germline CDR1 reads LNHNV; CDR2 reads YYDKDF (reference sequence). In DNA, the CDR3 is TGTGCCACGACCGGGACACCGAACACCGGGGAGCTGTTTTTT. This codes for CATTGTPNTGELFF. The full variable domain, completed using reference TRBV15 and TRBJ2-2, is DAMVIQNPRYQVTQFGKPVTLSCSQTLNHNVMYWYQQKSSQAPKLLFHYYDKDFNNEADTPDNFQSRRPNTSFCFLDIRSPGLGDTAMYLCATTGTPNTGELFFGEGSRLTVL.

This chain joins TRBV13 and TRBJ2-2; D not certain. This CDR3 spans 13 amino acids. V shed 5 bases and J shed 2 bases, with 6 bases lying between them. CDR1 and CDR2 (germline): PRHDT, FYEKMQ (reference sequence). CDR3 nucleotides: TGTGCCAGCAGCCCAGGAAACACCGGGGAGCTGTTTTTT. Protein: CASSPGNTGELFF.

The chain joins TRBV5-1 to TRBJ2-1; 7 nucleotides agree with TRBD2. The V and J ends lost 4 bases and 5 bases, in that order; junction bases with no gene match: 6. Germline CDR1 and CDR2: SGHRS and YFSETQ. The CDR3 has 14 amino acids. CDR3 sequence (DNA): TGCGCCAGCAGCCCCGATCGGGGGGACAATGAGCAGTTCTTC. It is translated as CASSPDRGDNEQFF.

This clone has more than one count but fewer than ten. The CDR3 protein is CASRGTVSNEKLFF. CDR3 DNA sequence: TGTGCCAGCAGGGGGACAGTCAGTAATGAAAAACTGTTTTTT. This chain uses TRBV6-1 with TRBJ1-4; 7 positions match TRBD1. Germline V gene lookup returns CDR1 MNHNS and CDR2 SASEGT. This CDR3 region has 14 residues. J gave up 4 bases and V 6 bases, and 5 bases lay outside the gene matches.

This chain joins TRBV4-1 and TRBJ1-2; no definite D call. Per the germline V gene, CDR1 is MGHRA and CDR2 is YSYEKL. The germline V and J ends were trimmed by 0 bases and 5 bases, with 16 bases remaining between them. The CDR3 extends over 16 amino acids. The CDR3 protein is CASSQEGQAAGYGYTF. CDR3 in DNA: TGCGCCAGCAGCCAAGAAGGCCAGGCTGCGGGGTATGGCTACACCTTC.

The chain recombines TRBV2 with TRBJ1-1; TRBD1 matches 7 bases. Germline CDR1 is SNHLY and CDR2 is FYNNEI. The V and J ends lost 4 bases and 1 base, in that order; junction bases with no gene match: 9. The CDR3 consists of 16 residues. CDR3 amino acids: CASSGAGGGTNTEAFF. As DNA, the CDR3 is TGTGCCAGCAGTGGGGCAGGGGGTGGTACGAACACTGAAGCTTTCTTT.

The chain recombines TRBV5-6 with TRBJ2-7, with TRBD1 identical over 7 bases. With V trimmed by 5 bases and J by 7 bases, 18 bases remained unmatched. The CDR3 loop spans 16 amino acids. Germline CDR1 is SGHDT and CDR2 is YYEEEE. CDR3 coding DNA: TGTGCCAGCAGATATCCGACAACAGGGGTGGGACGGGAGCAGTACTTC. Its translation is CASRYPTTGVGREQYF.

The chain couples TRBV27 to TRBJ2-1, with D perhaps TRBD2 (6 bases). Germline CDR1 and CDR2: MNHEY and SMNVEV (reference sequence). This CDR3 has 12 residues. The V and J ends lost 5 bases and 10 bases respectively, with 12 bases between them. The CDR3 coding sequence is TGTGCCAGCAGTCCCAGGGAGGAGGAGCAGTTCTTC. Amino acids: CASSPREEEQFF.

The rearrangement links TRBV7-6 to TRBJ2-2; 14 nucleotides agree with TRBD2. This CDR3 contains 17 residues. Trimming removed 5 bases from V and 2 bases from J; junction bases left unmatched: 4. From germline, CDR1 is SGHVS and CDR2 FNYEAQ. The CDR3 sequence: CASSQTSGGGNTGELFF. Written as DNA, the CDR3 is TGTGCCAGCAGCCAGACTAGCGGGGGGGGAAACACCGGGGAGCTGTTTTTT.

V usage is TRBV18 and J usage is TRBJ1-1, with D perhaps TRBD1 (5 bases). V lost 8 bases and J lost 2, with 15 bases in between. Germline CDR1 KGHSH, CDR2 LQKENI. This CDR3 comprises 14 residues. CDR3 coding DNA: TGTGCCAGCCTAGACAGCTACCCTAACACTGAAGCTTTCTTT. Protein: CASLDSYPNTEAFF.

The V and J genes are TRBV7-2 and TRBJ2-7; TRBD1 matches 7 bases. This CDR3 comprises 14 residues. Germline lookup yields CDR1 SGHTA and CDR2 FQGNSA. Losses at the gene ends were 3 bases for V and 0 bases for J; bases not matched to a gene: 2. The CDR3 reads CASSFDRVSYEQYF. CDR3 DNA sequence: TGTGCCAGCAGCTTTGACAGGGTCTCCTACGAGCAGTACTTC.

CDR3 sequence reads: CASSFVRVTGELFF. The CDR3 DNA is TGTGCCAGCAGTTTTGTCAGGGTCACCGGGGAGCTGTTTTTT. V gene TRBV28 combines with J gene TRBJ2-2, with D perhaps matching TRBD1 (5 bases). The CDR3 is made up of 14 amino acids. The germline V gene has CDR1 MDHEN and CDR2 SYDVKM. V was cut by 3 bases and J by 4 bases, with 9 bases left in between.